One and the same sample provided the 23 T cell receptor beta chains below, sequenced in a study of T cells after yellow fever vaccination. TCRdb independently ran MiXCR on the 5' RACE reads; one entry per CDR3 protein. There are just under 600,000 distinct CDR3 sequences in the sample; about 14% occur only once, and 11% to 15% lies in the top ten. This specimen consisted of PBMCs, obtained on the day of the yellow fever booster vaccination. The receptors shown here come from a man aged 25 to 45 who received the YFV17D yellow fever vaccine.

CDR3 sequence reads: CASSSGRAATYEQYF. CDR3 in DNA: TGTGCCAGCAGCTCTGGACGAGCGGCTACCTACGAGCAGTACTTC. This chain links TRBV5-6 with TRBJ2-7; maybe TRBD2 (5 bases). CDR1 is SGHDT, CDR2 YYEEEE, per germline. Trimming took off 3 bases at V and 2 bases at J, with 15 bases between the two ends. The CDR3 length is 15 residues.

J is TRBJ2-3 and V is TRBV7-9; possibly TRBD1 for D (5 bases). CDR3 length equals 14 residues. CDR1 and CDR2 from the germline V gene are SEHNR and FQNEAQ (reference sequence). The V and J ends lost 5 bases and 4 bases respectively, with 13 bases between them. CDR3: CASSQGHSPDTQYF. The CDR3 coding sequence is TGTGCCAGCAGCCAAGGACACTCCCCAGATACGCAGTATTTT.

This clonotype was seen more than once but under ten times. The CDR3 region has the DNA TGTGCCAGCAGCCGGACAGGTCCCGGAGATACGCAGTATTTT. Its translation is CASSRTGPGDTQYF. The chain carries TRBV7-8 and TRBJ2-3, with TRBD1 identical over 7 bases. The germline CDR1 and CDR2 sequences are SGHVS and FQNEAQ. The CDR3 contains 14 residues. V shed 5 bases and J 5 bases; nucleotides not matched to a gene: 7.

This chain links TRBV7-2 with TRBJ2-1; 9 bases are a match to TRBD2. Trimming cost V 0 bases and J 9 bases; bases outside gene matches: 3. The germline V gene has CDR1 SGHTA and CDR2 FQGNSA. The CDR3 sequence is 14 residues long. CDR3 nucleotide sequence: TGTGCCAGCAGCTTAGCGGGAGCGGGAGGTGAGCAGTTCTTC. This translates into CASSLAGAGGEQFF.

This clonotype was seen more than once but under ten times. J is TRBJ2-7 and V is TRBV24-1, with a tentative D call TRBD1 (5 bases). The CDR3 contains 14 residues. CDR1 and CDR2 from the germline V gene are KGHDR and SFDVKD. The ends were cut back, 5 bases at V and 5 bases at J, with 15 bases in the middle. CDR3 sequence: CATSVGRGSHEQYF. The CDR3 DNA reads TGTGCCACCAGTGTAGGTAGGGGATCCCACGAGCAGTACTTC.

The chain employs TRBV6-5 and TRBJ2-1; no clear D. V lost 0 bases to trimming and J lost 0 bases, with 12 bases between them. The CDR3 consists of 17 residues. The germline V gene has CDR1 MNHEY and CDR2 SVGAGI. For the CDR3, the DNA is TGTGCCAGCAGTTACTCCCCAGTCCCGAGCTCCTACAATGAGCAGTTCTTC. It yields the protein CASSYSPVPSSYNEQFF.

The genes are TRBV6-1 and TRBJ1-2; D is uncertain. Trimming shortened V by 1 base and J by 4 bases, and 10 bases separated the two germline ends. The CDR3 extends over 14 amino acids. Germline assignment: CDR1 MNHNS and CDR2 SASEGT. The CDR3 bases are TGTGCCAGCAGTGAAGTCGGGGTTGGCTATGGCTACACCTTC. Residues: CASSEVGVGYGYTF.

The rearrangement joins TRBV5-1 to TRBJ2-2; 8 bases line up with TRBD1. The V gene's germline CDR1 is SGHRS and CDR2 YFSETQ. The J segment lost 6 bases and the V segment lost 5 bases, leaving 9 bases of the junction unmatched. This CDR3 comprises 15 residues. CDR3 sequence reads: CASSSLDRAAGELFF. The CDR3, as DNA: TGCGCCAGCAGTTCGCTGGACAGGGCGGCCGGGGAGCTGTTTTTT.

The chain recombines TRBV18 with TRBJ2-3, with a weak D call TRBD2 (6 bases). CDR1 is KGHSH, CDR2 LQKENI, per germline. The V end lost 4 bases, the J end lost 8 bases, and 16 bases lay between the germline ends. This CDR3 comprises 14 residues. The CDR3 DNA reads as TGTGCCAGCTCACTTGGGACTGTCGTTGCTACGCAGTATTTT. Its protein is CASSLGTVVATQYF.

The chain's CDR3 is CSARPGTQFEGWTNNEQFF. The CDR3 nucleotides read TGCAGTGCTAGGCCGGGCACCCAATTCGAAGGATGGACCAACAATGAGCAGTTCTTC. The rearrangement uses TRBV20-1 and TRBJ2-1; no firm D call. V was clipped by 3 bases and J by 5 bases, with 29 bases between them. The germline gives CDR1 DFQATT, CDR2 SNEGSKA (reference sequence). This CDR3 is 19 amino acids long.

The table lists this clonotype with a few counts. The chain joins TRBV28 to TRBJ2-3; 8 nucleotides agree with TRBD2. The germline CDR1 and CDR2 sequences are MDHEN and SYDVKM. The CDR3 spans 13 residues. The CDR3 nucleotides read TGTGCTTCAGCGGGAGCCACCACAGATACGCAGTATTTT. Amino acids: CASAGATTDTQYF. Based on the CDR3 plus reference TRBV28 and TRBJ2-3, the full variable domain is DVKVTQSSRYLVKRTGEKVFLECVQDMDHENMFWYRQDPGLGLRLIYFSYDVKMKEKGDIPEGYSVSREKKERFSLILESASTNQTSMYLCASAGATTDTQYFGPGTRLTVL.

This clonotype came up a few times. Mismatch with germline at one junction end may stem from a read error. V gene TRBV4-3 combines with J gene TRBJ2-7; 10 nucleotides match TRBD1. Germline lookup yields CDR1 LGHNA and CDR2 YSLEER. This CDR3 has 15 residues. The CDR3 DNA follows: TGCGCCAGCAGCCTTGACAGGGGGCAACAGCGGGAGCGGTACTTC. Translating gives CASSLDRGQQRERYF.

The V and J genes are TRBV29-1 and TRBJ2-7, with TRBD2 identical over 8 bases. Germline values: CDR1 SQVTM, CDR2 ANQGSEA. V shed 6 bases, J shed 8 bases, and the junction held 15 bases outside the gene matches. The CDR3 length is 14 residues. Written as DNA, the CDR3 is TGCAGCGTCGAGGCCCGGCGCGGGAGGAATCAGCAGTACTTC. This gives the protein CSVEARRGRNQQYF.

This clonotype was picked up many times. The chain has TRBV6-2 or TRBV6-3 and TRBJ1-5; D uncertain. This CDR3 region has 10 residues. Per germline, CDR1 MNHEY and CDR2 SVGEGT. Trimming shortened V by 3 bases and J by 6 bases, and 0 bases separated the two germline ends. In nucleotides, the CDR3 is TGTGCCAGCAGTTATCAGCCCCAGCATTTT. It codes for CASSYQPQHF.

There are a few counts of this clonotype. The rearrangement links TRBV12-3 or TRBV12-4 to TRBJ2-1; possible D gene TRBD1, 6 bases. CDR3 length: 16 residues. V was cut by 3 bases and J by 6 bases, with 18 bases left in between. The CDR3 DNA sequence: TGTGCCAGCAGTTTTGAGGGTACAGGGAGAGGCAATGAGCAGTTCTTC. Translation gives CASSFEGTGRGNEQFF.

This clonotype was counted a few times. CDR3 residues: CASSLVFSSGRNNEQFF. CDR3 bases: TGTGCCAGCAGCTTAGTATTTAGTAGCGGGAGAAACAATGAGCAGTTCTTC. The rearrangement joins TRBV11-2 to TRBJ2-1, with 9 nucleotides matching TRBD2. Germline values: CDR1 SGHAT, CDR2 FQNNGV. V lost 1 base, J lost 5 bases, and 9 bases stayed unmatched. This CDR3 is built from 17 residues.

A few counts support this clonotype. V and J are TRBV19 and TRBJ2-2, with D hard to call. V shed 7 bases and J shed 3 bases, with 18 bases lying between them. Germline V gives CDR1 LNHDA, CDR2 SQIVND (reference sequence). This CDR3 contains 16 residues. In DNA form, the CDR3 reads TGTGCCAGTACCTCCTGGCGGAGCTGGGACACCGGGGAGCTGTTTTTT. It is translated as CASTSWRSWDTGELFF.

The chain joins TRBV20-1 to TRBJ2-1; 8 bases are shared with TRBD2. CDR1 is DFQATT and CDR2 is SNEGSKA in the germline V gene (reference sequence). Trimming removed 3 bases from V and 2 bases from J; junction bases left unmatched: 9. The CDR3 has 16 residues. The CDR3 DNA reads TGCAGTGCTAGGCGCCAACTAGCGGATACCTACAATGAGCAGTTCTTC. Translating it yields CSARRQLADTYNEQFF.

This chain uses TRBV7-2 with TRBJ2-7; TRBD2 matches 9 bases. Germline V gene sequence: CDR1 SGHTA, CDR2 FQGNSA. Unmatched junction bases numbered 3, after V lost 0 bases and J lost 6 bases. The CDR3 sequence is 14 residues long. CDR3 nucleotides: TGTGCCAGCAGCTTAGCTAGCGGGAGAGCCGAGCAGTACTTC. Amino acids: CASSLASGRAEQYF.

The chain is built from TRBV3-1 and TRBJ1-5; D remains ambiguous. The ends were cut back, 4 bases at V and 4 bases at J, with 8 bases in the middle. The CDR3 loop spans 13 amino acids. Germline V gene data show CDR1 as LGHDT and CDR2 as YNNKEL (reference sequence). CDR3 loop: CASSPERNQPQHF. Here the CDR3 DNA reads TGTGCCAGCAGCCCCGAGCGTAATCAGCCCCAGCATTTT.

The chain is built from TRBV7-2 and TRBJ2-3; TRBD1 is a possible D gene (5 bases). The germline V and J ends were trimmed by 6 bases and 10 bases, with 17 bases remaining between them. This CDR3 spans 13 amino acids. The germline CDR1 and CDR2 sequences are SGHTA and FQGNSA. CDR3 sequence: CASSTQTEDPQYF. CDR3 bases: TGTGCCAGCAGTACCCAGACAGAGGATCCGCAGTATTTT.

The chain uses TRBV11-2 and TRBJ2-7; TRBD1 or TRBD2 may be the D gene (6 bases each). V lost 7 bases and J 0 bases, leaving 16 bases between the germline ends. CDR1 SGHAT and CDR2 FQNNGV come from the germline V gene. This CDR3 is 15 amino acids long. The CDR3 here is CASTPGGASSYEQYF. CDR3 DNA sequence: TGTGCCAGCACCCCCGGGGGCGCGAGCTCCTACGAGCAGTACTTC.

Here the CDR3 reads CASRLGISGETQYF. CDR3 sequence (DNA): TGTGCCAGCAGATTAGGAATCTCGGGGGAGACCCAGTACTTC. This chain uses TRBV27 with TRBJ2-5; D may be TRBD2 (5 bases). V shed 6 bases and J shed 5 bases, with 16 bases lying between them. Germline V gives CDR1 MNHEY, CDR2 SMNVEV (reference sequence). There are 14 residues in the CDR3.